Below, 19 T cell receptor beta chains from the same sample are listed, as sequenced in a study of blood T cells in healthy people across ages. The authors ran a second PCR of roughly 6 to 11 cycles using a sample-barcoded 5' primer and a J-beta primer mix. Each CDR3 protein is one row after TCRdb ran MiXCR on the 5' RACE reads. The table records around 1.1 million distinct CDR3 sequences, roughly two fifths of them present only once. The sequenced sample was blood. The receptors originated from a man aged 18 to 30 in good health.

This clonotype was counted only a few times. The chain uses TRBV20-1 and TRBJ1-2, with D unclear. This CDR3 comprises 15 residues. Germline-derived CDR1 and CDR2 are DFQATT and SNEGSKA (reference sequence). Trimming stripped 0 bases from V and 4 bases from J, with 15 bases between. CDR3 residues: CSARDTGKLSYGYTF. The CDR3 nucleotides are TGCAGTGCTAGAGATACTGGGAAGTTGAGCTATGGCTACACCTTC.

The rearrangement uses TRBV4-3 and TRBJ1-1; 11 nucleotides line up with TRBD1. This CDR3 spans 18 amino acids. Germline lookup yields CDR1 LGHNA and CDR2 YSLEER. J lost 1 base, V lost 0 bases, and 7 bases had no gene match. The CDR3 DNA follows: TGCGCCAGCAGCCAAGATCTAGGGACAGGGGGGCGGAACACTGAAGCTTTCTTT. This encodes CASSQDLGTGGRNTEAFF.

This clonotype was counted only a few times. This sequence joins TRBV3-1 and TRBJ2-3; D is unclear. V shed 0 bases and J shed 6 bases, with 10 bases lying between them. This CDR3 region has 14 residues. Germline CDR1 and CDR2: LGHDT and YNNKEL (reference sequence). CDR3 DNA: TGTGCCAGCAGCCAAGACCCAGAGGACGATACGCAGTATTTT. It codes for CASSQDPEDDTQYF.

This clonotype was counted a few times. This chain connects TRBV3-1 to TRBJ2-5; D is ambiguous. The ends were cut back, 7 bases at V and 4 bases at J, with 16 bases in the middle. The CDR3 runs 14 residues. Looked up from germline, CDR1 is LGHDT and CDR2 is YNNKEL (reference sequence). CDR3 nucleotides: TGTGCCAGCATCAGCGTGGAGTTCCGAGAGACCCAGTACTTC. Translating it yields CASISVEFRETQYF.

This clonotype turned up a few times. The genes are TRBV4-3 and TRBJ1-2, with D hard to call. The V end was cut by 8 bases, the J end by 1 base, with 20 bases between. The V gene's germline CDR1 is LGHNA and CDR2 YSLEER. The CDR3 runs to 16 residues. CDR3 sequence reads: CASRPSTSSGNYGYTF. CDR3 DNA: TGCGCCAGCCGACCCTCAACGAGCAGCGGTAACTATGGCTACACCTTC.

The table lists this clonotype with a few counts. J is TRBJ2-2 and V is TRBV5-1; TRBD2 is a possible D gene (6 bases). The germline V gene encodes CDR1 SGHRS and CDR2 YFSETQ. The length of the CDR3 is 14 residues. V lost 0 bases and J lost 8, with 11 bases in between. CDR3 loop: CASSLARGTGELFF. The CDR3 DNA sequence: TGCGCCAGCAGCTTGGCTCGGGGGACTGGGGAGCTGTTTTTT. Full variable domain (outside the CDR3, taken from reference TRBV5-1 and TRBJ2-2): KAGVTQTPRYLIKTRGQQVTLSCSPISGHRSVSWYQQTPGQGLQFLFEYFSETQRNKGNFPGRFSGRQFSNSRSEMNVSTLELGDSALYLCASSLARGTGELFFGEGSRLTVL.

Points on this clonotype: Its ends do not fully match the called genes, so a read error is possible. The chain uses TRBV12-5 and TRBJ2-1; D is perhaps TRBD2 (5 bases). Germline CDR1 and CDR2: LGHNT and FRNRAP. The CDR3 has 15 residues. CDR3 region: CASGLAGWGDNEQFF. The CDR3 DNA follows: TGTGCTAGCGGTTTGGCCGGTTGGGGAGACAATGAGCAGTTCTTC.

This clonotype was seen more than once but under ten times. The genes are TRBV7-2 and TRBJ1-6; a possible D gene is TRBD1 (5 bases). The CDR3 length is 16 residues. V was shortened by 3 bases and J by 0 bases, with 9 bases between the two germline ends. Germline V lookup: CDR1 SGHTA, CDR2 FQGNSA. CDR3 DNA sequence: TGTGCCAGCAGCTTGACAGATCCCTCCTATAATTCACCCCTCCACTTT. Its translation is CASSLTDPSYNSPLHF.

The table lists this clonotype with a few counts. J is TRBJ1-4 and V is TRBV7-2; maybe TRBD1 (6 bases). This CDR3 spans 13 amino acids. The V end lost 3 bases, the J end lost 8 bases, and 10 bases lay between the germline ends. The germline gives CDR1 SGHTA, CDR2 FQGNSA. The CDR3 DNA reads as TGTGCCAGCAGCTTGGGGGCGGAGGAAAAACTGTTTTTT. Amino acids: CASSLGAEEKLFF.

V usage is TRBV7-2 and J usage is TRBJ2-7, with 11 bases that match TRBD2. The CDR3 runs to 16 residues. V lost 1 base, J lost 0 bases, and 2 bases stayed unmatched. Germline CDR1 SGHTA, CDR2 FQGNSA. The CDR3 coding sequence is TGTGCCAGCAGCTTAGTGGGGACTAGCGGCTCCTACGAGCAGTACTTC. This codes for CASSLVGTSGSYEQYF.

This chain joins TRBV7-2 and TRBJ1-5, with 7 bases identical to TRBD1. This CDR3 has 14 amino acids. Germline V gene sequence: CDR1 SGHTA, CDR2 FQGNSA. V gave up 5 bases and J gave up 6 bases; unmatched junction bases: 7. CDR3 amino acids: CASSPGTAIQPQHF. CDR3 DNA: TGTGCCAGCAGCCCGGGGACAGCCATTCAGCCCCAGCATTTT.

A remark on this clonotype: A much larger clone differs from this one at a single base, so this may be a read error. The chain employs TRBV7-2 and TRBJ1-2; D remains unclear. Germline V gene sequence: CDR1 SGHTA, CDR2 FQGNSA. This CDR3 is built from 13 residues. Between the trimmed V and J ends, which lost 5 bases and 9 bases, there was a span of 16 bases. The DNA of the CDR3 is TGTGCCAGCAGCGACGTCCAGGAATCTAGCTACACCTTC. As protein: CASSDVQESSYTF. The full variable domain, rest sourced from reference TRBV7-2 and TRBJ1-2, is GAGVSQSPSNKVTEKGKDVELRCDPISGHTALYWYRQSLGQGLEFLIYFQGNSAPDKSGLPSDRFSAERTGGSVSTLTIQRTQQEDSAVYLCASSDVQESSYTFGSGTRLTVV.

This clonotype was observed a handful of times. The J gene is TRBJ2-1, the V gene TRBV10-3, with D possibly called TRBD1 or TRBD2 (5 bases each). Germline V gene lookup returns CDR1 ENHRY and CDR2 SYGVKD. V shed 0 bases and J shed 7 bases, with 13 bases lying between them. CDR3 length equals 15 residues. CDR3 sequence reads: CAISESFGAGNEQFF. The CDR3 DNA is TGTGCCATCAGTGAGTCCTTCGGGGCAGGGAATGAGCAGTTCTTC.

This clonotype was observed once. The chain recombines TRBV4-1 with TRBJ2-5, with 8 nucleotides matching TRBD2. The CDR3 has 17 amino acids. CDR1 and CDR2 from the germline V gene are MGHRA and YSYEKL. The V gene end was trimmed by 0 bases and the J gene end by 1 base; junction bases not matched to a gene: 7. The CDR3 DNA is TGCGCCAGCAGCCAAGATAGCTCGCGGGGGGCCCAAGAGACCCAGTACTTC. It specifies CASSQDSSRGAQETQYF.

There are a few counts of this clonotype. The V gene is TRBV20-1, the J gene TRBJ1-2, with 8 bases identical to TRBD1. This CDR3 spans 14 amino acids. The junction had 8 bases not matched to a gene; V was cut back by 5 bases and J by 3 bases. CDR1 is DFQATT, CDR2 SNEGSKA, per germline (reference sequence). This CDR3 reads CSAGQGRQDYGYTF. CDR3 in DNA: TGCAGTGCTGGACAGGGCAGGCAGGACTATGGCTACACCTTC.

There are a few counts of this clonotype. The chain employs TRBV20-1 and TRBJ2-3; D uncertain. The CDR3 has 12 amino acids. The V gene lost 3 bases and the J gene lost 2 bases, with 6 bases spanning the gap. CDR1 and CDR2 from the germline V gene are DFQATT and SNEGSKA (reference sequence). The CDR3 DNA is TGCAGTGCTAGGGCCCTCACAGATACGCAGTATTTT. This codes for CSARALTDTQYF.

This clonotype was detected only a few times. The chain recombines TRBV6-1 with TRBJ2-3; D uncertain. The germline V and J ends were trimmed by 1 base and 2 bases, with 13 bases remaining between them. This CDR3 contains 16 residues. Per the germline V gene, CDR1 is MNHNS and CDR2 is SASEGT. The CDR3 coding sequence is TGTGCCAGCAGTGAAGAAGGACGGGCGTACACAGATACGCAGTATTTT. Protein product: CASSEEGRAYTDTQYF.

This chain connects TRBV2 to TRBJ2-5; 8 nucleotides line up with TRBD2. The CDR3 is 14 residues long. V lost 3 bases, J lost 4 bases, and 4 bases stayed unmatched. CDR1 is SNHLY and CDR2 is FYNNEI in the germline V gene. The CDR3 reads CASSEGTRGETQYF. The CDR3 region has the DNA TGTGCCAGCAGTGAGGGGACTAGAGGAGAGACCCAGTACTTC.

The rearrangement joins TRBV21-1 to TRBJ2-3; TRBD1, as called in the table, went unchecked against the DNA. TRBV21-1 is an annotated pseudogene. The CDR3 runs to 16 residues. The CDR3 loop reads CASSNISPGGKDTQYF. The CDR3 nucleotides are TGTGCCAGCAGCAATATCTCTCCAGGGGGTAAAGATACGCAGTATTTT.